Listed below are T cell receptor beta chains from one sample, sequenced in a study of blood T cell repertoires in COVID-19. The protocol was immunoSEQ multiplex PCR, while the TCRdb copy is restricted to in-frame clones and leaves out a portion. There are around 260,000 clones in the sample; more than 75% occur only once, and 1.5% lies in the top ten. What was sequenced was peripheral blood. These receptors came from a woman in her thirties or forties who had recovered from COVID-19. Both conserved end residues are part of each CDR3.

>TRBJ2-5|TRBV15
CATSRDPVNQETQYF
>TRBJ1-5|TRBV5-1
CASSLAPGGNQPQHF
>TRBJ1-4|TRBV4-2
CASSQDRGAGGEKLFF
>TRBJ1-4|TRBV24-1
CATSDFLGEGEKLFF
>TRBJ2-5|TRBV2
CASAPMRAGETQYF
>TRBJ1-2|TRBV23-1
CASSQEIPGQELPVIGYTF
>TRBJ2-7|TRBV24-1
CATSDGYEQYF
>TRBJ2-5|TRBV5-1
CASSEGLALETQYF
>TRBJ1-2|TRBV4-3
CASSLASTGFYGYTF
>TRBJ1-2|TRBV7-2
CASSPLRDRVVGYTF
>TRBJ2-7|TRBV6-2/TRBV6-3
CASSYSGGLVSYEQYF
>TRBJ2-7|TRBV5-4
CASSLGDRVHEQYF
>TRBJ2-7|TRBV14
CASSQLAGFTPYEQYF
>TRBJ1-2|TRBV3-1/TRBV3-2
CASSHGQGDGYTF
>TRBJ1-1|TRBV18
CASSPGQLLADSLEAFF
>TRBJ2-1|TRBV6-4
CASSPLAGGSYEQFF
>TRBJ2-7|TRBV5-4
CASSSGQGVGEQYF
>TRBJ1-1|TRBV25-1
CASSEYLNTEAFF
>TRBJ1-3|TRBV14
CASSRSSGNTIYF
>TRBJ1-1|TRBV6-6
CASSYVQGFAEAFF
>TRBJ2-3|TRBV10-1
CARSSPEADTQYF
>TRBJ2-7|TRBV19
CASSTLTDYEQYF
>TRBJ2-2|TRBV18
CASSPVGLAGDTGELFF
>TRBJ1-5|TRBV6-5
CASSYSGALLPQHF
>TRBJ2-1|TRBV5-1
CASQPGDRNEQFF
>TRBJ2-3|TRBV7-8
CASSLRTSTDTQYF
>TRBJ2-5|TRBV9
CASSERQGARTQYF
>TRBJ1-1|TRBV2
CASRWQENTEAFF
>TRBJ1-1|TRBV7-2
CASSLRRAGVVNTEAFF
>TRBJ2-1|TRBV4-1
CASSEPGLAPGGKLSNEQFF
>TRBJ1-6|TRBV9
CASSVATTRDYNSPLHF
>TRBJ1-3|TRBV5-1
CASSLSGVSVGNTIYF
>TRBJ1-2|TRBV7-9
CASSLQGRSGYTF
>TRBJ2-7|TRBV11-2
CASSEGTGSFYEQYF
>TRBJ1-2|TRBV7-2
CASSLAQGHYYGYTF
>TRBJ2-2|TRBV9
CASSVDGGGAGELFF
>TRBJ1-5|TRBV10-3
CAISYSESGPQHF
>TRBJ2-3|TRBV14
CASSQDNADTQYF
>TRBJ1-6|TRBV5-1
CASSTGPMASSPLHF
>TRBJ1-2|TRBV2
CASWKGTGGLYGYTF
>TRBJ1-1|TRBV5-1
CASTVGVAIGTEAFF
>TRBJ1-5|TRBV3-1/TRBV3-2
CASSPTGGVQPQHF
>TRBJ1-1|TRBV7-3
CASSVSHGAEAFF
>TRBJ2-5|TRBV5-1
CASSLSLVQETQYF
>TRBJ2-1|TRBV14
CASSPGLSYNEQFF
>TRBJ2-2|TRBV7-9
CASSSPTSGGYTGELFF
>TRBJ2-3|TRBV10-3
CAISVVLTDTQYF
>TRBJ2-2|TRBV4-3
CASSQDPESGGRTGELFF
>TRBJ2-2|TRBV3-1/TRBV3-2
CASSHPLGGPNTGELFF
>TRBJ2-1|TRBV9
CASSGTGVAYNEQFF